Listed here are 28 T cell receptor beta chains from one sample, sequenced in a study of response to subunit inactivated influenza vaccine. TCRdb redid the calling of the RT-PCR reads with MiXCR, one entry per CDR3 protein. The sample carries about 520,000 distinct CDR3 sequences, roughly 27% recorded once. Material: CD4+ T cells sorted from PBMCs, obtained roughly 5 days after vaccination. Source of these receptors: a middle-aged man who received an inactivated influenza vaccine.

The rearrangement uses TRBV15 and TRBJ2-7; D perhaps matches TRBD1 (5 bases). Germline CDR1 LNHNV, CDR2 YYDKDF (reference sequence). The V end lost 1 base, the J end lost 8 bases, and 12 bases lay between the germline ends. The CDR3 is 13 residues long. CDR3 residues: CATSRVLGEQQYF. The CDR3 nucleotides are TGTGCCACCAGCAGAGTTCTAGGGGAACAGCAGTACTTC.

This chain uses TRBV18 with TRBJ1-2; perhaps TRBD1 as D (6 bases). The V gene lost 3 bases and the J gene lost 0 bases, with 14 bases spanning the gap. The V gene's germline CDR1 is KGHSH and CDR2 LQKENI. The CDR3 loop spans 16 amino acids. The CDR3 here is CASSPETGYTNYGYTF. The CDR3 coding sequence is TGTGCCAGCTCACCGGAGACAGGATACACTAACTATGGCTACACCTTC.

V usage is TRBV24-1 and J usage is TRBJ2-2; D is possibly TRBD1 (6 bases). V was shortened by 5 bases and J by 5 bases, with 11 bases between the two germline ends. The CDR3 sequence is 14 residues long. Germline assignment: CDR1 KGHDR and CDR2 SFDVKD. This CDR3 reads CATSARGWTGELFF. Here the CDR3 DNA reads TGTGCCACCAGTGCAAGGGGGTGGACCGGGGAGCTGTTTTTT.

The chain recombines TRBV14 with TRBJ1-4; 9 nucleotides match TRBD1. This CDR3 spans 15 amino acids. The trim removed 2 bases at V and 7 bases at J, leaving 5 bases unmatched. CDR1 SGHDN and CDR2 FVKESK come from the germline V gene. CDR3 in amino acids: CASSQFRTGVEKLFF. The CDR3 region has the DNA TGTGCCAGCAGCCAATTCCGGACAGGGGTTGAAAAACTGTTTTTT.

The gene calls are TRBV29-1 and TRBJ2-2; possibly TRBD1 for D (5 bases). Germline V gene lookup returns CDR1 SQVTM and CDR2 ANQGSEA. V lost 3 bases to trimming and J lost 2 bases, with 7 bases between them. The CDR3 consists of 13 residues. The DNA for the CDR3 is TGCAGCGTTGACAGGGTTAACACCGGGGAGCTGTTTTTT. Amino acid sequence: CSVDRVNTGELFF.

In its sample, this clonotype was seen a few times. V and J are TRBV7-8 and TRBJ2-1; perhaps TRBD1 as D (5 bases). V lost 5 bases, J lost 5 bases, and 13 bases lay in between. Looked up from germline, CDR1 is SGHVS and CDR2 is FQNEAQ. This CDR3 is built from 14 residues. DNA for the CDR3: TGTGCCAGCAGCCTTTCCCGACAGAACAATGAGCAGTTCTTC. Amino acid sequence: CASSLSRQNNEQFF.

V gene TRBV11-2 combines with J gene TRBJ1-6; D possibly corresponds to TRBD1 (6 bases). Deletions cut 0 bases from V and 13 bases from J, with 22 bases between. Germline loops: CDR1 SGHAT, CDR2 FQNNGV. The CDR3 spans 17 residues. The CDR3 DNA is TGTGCCAGCAGCTTAGAGTCGCGGACAGCCCCTAAGAGGCCCCTCCACTTT. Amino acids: CASSLESRTAPKRPLHF. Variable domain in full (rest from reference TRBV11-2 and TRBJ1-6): EAGVAQSPRYKIIEKRQSVAFWCNPISGHATLYWYQQILGQGPKLLIQFQNNGVVDDSQLPKDRFSAERLKGVDSTLKIQPAKLEDSAVYLCASSLESRTAPKRPLHFGNGTRLTVT.

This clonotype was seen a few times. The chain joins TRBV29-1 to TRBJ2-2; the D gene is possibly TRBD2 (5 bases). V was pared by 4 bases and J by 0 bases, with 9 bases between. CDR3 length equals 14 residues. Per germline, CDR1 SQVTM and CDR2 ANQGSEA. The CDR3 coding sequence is TGCAGCGTTGCGAGCGGTCCGAACACCGGGGAGCTGTTTTTT. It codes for CSVASGPNTGELFF.

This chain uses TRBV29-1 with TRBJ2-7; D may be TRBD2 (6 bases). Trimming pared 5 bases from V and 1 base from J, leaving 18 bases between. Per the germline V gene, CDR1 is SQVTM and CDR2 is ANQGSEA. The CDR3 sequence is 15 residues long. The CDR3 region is CSVYSKRVSSYEQYF. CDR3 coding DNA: TGCAGCGTTTACTCGAAGCGGGTTTCTTCCTACGAGCAGTACTTC.

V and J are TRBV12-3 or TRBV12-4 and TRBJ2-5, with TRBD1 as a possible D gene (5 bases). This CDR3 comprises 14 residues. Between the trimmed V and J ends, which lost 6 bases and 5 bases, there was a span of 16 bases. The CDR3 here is CASRHQGQGETQYF. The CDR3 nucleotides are TGTGCCAGCAGACATCAAGGCCAGGGTGAGACCCAGTACTTC.

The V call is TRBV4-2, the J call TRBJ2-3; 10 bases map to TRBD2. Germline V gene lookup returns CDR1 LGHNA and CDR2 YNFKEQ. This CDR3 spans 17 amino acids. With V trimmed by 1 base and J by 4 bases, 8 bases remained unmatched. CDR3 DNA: TGTGCCAGCAGCCAAGGGTCTAGCGGGGGATATCCAGATACGCAGTATTTT. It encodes CASSQGSSGGYPDTQYF.

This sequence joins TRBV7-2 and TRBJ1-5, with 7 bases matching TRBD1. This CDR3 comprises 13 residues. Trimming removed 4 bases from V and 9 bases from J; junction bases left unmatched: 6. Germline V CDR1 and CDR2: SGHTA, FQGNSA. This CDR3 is CASSWDSFGPQHF. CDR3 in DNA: TGTGCCAGCAGCTGGGACAGCTTCGGGCCCCAGCATTTT.

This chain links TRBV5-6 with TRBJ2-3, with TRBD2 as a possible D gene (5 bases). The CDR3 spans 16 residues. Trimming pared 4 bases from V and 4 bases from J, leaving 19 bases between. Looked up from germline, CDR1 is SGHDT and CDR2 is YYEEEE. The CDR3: CASSDWSASRADTQYF. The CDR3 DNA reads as TGTGCCAGCAGCGATTGGTCGGCTAGCCGAGCAGATACGCAGTATTTT.

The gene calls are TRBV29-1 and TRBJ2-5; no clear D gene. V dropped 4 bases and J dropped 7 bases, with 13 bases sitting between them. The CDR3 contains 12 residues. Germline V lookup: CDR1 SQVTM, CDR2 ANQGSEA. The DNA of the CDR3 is TGCAGCGTTGTCATTCAAGAGTCGACCCAGTACTTC. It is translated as CSVVIQESTQYF.

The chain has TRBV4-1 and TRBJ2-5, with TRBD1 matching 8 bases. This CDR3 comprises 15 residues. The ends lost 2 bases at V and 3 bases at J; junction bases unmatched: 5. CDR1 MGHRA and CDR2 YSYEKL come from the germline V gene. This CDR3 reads CASSQFRQGKETQYF. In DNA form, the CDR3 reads TGCGCCAGCAGCCAATTTCGACAGGGGAAAGAGACCCAGTACTTC.

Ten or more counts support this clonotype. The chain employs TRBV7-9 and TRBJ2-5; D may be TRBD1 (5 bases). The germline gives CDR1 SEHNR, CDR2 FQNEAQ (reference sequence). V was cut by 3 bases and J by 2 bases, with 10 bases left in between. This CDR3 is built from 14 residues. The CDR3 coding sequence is TGTGCCAGCAGCTTGGACACAGCACAAGAGACCCAGTACTTC. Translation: CASSLDTAQETQYF.

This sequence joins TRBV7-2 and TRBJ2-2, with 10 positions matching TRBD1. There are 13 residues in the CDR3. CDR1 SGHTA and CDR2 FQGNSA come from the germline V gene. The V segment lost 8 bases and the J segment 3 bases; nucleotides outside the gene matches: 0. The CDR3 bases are TGTGCCAGCGGGACAGGGGACACCGGGGAGCTGTTTTTT. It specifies CASGTGDTGELFF.

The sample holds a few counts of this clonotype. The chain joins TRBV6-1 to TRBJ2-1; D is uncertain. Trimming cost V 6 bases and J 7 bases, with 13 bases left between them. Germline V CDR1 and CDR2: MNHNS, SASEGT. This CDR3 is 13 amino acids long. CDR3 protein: CASRATGGNEQFF. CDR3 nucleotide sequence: TGTGCCAGCAGAGCCACTGGTGGTAATGAGCAGTTCTTC.

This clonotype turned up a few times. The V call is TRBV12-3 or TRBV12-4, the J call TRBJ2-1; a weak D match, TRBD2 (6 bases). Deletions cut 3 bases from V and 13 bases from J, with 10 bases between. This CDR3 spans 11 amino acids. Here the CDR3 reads CASSFRGKQFF. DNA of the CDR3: TGTGCCAGCAGTTTCCGCGGGAAACAGTTCTTC.

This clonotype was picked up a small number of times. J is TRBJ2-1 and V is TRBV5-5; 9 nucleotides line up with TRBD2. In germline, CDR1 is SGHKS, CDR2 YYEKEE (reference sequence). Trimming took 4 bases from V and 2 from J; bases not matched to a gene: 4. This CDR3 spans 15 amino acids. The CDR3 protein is CASSDGTSPYNEQFF. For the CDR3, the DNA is TGTGCCAGCAGCGACGGGACTAGCCCCTACAATGAGCAGTTCTTC.

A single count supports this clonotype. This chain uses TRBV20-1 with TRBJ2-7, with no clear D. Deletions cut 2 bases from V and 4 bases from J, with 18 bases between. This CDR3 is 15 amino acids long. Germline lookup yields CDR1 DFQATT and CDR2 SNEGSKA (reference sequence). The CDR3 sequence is CSARTAPQTRYEQYF. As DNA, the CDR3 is TGCAGTGCTAGAACAGCGCCCCAGACCAGATACGAGCAGTACTTC.

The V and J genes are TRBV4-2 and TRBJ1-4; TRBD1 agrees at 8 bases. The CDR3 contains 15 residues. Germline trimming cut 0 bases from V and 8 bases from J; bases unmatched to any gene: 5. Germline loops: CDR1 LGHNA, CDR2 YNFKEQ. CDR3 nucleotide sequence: TGTGCCAGCAGCCAAGAGCGGACAGGGTGGGAAAAACTGTTTTTT. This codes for CASSQERTGWEKLFF.

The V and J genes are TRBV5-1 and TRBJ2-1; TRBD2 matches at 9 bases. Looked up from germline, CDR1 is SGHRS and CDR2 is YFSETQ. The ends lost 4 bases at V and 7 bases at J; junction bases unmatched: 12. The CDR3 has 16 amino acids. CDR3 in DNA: TGCGCCAGCAGCCCCATGGTGGCGGGAGGGGGGAATGAGCAGTTCTTC. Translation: CASSPMVAGGGNEQFF.

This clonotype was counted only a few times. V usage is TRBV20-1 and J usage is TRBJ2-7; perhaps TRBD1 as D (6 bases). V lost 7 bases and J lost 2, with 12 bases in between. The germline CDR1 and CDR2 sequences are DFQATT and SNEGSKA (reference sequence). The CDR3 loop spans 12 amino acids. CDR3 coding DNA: TGCAGTGTCAAGGGGACACCCTACGAGCAGTACTTC. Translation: CSVKGTPYEQYF.

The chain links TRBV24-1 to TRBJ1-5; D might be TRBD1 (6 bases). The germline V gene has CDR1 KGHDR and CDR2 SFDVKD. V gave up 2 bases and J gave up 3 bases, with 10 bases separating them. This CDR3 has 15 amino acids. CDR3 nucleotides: TGTGCCACCAGTGATTCCGGACAGTTCAATCAGCCCCAGCATTTT. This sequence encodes CATSDSGQFNQPQHF.

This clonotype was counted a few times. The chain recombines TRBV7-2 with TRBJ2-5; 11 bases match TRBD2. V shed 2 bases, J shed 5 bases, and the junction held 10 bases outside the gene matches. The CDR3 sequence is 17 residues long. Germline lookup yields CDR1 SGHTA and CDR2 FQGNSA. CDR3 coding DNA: TGTGCCAGCAGCTTATCAATCTCTAGCGGGAGGAGTGAGACCCAGTACTTC. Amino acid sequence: CASSLSISSGRSETQYF.

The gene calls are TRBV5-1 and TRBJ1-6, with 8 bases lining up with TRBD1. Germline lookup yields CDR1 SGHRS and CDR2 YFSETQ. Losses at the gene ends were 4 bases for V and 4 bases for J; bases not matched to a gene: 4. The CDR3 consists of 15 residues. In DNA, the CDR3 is TGCGCCAGCAGCCCGGGACAGGCGTATAATTCACCCCTCCACTTT. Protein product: CASSPGQAYNSPLHF.

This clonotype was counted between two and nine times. The CDR3 bases are TGTGCCAGCAGTTCCCCTGGTGGCGGAGAGACCCAGTACTTC. This translates into CASSSPGGGETQYF. The chain employs TRBV28 and TRBJ2-5; D unclear. Deletions cut 4 bases from V and 4 bases from J, with 13 bases between. The CDR3 contains 14 residues. Germline V gene sequence: CDR1 MDHEN, CDR2 SYDVKM.